The 16 T cell receptor beta chains reported below all come from one sample, sequenced in a study of T cells in Graves' hyperthyroidism and ophthalmopathy. Regions amplified from RNA transcripts were the TCR beta CDR3 regions. RT-PCR in the first round (using the HTBI primer set) targeted the TCR CDR3. In TCRdb, the multiplex PCR reads were re-called with MiXCR into one record per CDR3 protein. The data contain almost 600,000 distinct CDR3 sequences, around 14% of them singletons. Sequences were obtained from blood. The receptors were sampled from a woman in her twenties or thirties with Graves' hyperthyroidism that later progressed to Graves' ophthalmopathy.

In its sample, this clonotype was seen many times. The chain links TRBV20-1 to TRBJ1-3; D is unclear. The V end lost 6 bases, the J end lost 4 bases, and 7 bases lay between the germline ends. Germline assignment: CDR1 DFQATT and CDR2 SNEGSKA (reference sequence). This CDR3 is built from 11 residues. This CDR3 is CSAPAGNTIYF. CDR3 DNA: TGCAGTGCCCCGGCAGGAAACACCATATATTTT.

The table lists this clonotype with a few counts. This sequence joins TRBV12-3 or TRBV12-4 and TRBJ1-1, with TRBD1 as a possible D gene (5 bases). V was shortened by 5 bases and J by 2 bases, with 9 bases between the two germline ends. CDR3 length: 13 amino acids. The CDR3 here is CASSGASNTEAFF. As DNA, the CDR3 is TGTGCCAGCAGTGGGGCCTCTAACACTGAAGCTTTCTTT.

In this sample, this clonotype turned up many times. The chain joins TRBV4-1 to TRBJ2-1; either TRBD1 or TRBD2 may supply D (6 bases each). Trimming took off 4 bases at V and 5 bases at J, with 24 bases between the two ends. The CDR3 contains 18 residues. The germline gives CDR1 MGHRA, CDR2 YSYEKL. CDR3 loop: CASSLSSGTLAAHNEQFF. The CDR3 DNA is TGCGCCAGCAGCCTCTCCTCCGGGACACTAGCCGCCCACAATGAGCAGTTCTTC.

This clonotype was detected ten times or more. The V and J genes are TRBV27 and TRBJ1-2, with D maybe TRBD1 (5 bases). CDR3 length equals 16 residues. V lost 2 bases, J lost 1 base, and 14 bases lay in between. CDR1 and CDR2 from the germline V gene are MNHEY and SMNVEV (reference sequence). The CDR3 DNA follows: TGTGCCAGCAGTTTAAACAGGCAACGATTTAACTATGGCTACACCTTC. Translating it yields CASSLNRQRFNYGYTF.

This clonotype was seen ten or more times. V is TRBV6-1 and J is TRBJ2-7; no clear D gene. Deletions cut 1 base from V and 2 bases from J, with 6 bases between. Germline-derived CDR1 and CDR2 are MNHNS and SASEGT. The CDR3 runs 13 residues. CDR3 sequence (DNA): TGTGCCAGCAGTGAAGGCGGTACCTACGAGCAGTACTTC. This translates into CASSEGGTYEQYF.

The chain has TRBV7-2 and TRBJ2-7; 9 bases align to TRBD1. The junction had 11 bases not matched to a gene; V was cut back by 6 bases and J by 2 bases. The CDR3 is 16 amino acids. Germline values: CDR1 SGHTA, CDR2 FQGNSA. The CDR3 reads CASSPTGTGTTYEQYF. CDR3 in DNA: TGTGCCAGCAGTCCGACCGGGACAGGGACAACCTACGAGCAGTACTTC.

In its sample, this clonotype was seen many times. In nucleotides, the CDR3 is TGTGCCAGCAGTACCCGGGGGGGCAATCAGCCCCAGCATTTT. It translates to CASSTRGGNQPQHF. The genes are TRBV12-3 or TRBV12-4 and TRBJ1-5; TRBD1 is a possible D gene (5 bases). V was shortened by 5 bases and J by 2 bases, with 10 bases between the two germline ends. The CDR3 loop spans 14 amino acids.

The rearrangement uses TRBV6-5 and TRBJ2-1; D perhaps matches TRBD1 (6 bases). CDR3 size: 14 residues. The germline CDR1 and CDR2 sequences are MNHEY and SVGAGI. Between the trimmed V and J ends, which lost 0 bases and 8 bases, there was a span of 11 bases. The CDR3 region is CASSYSDSGDEQFF. CDR3 DNA sequence: TGTGCCAGCAGTTACTCGGACTCAGGGGATGAGCAGTTCTTC.

This clonotype was recorded at least ten times. The rearrangement joins TRBV20-1 to TRBJ2-7; 9 bases align to TRBD1. The CDR3 is 13 amino acids. The V and J ends lost 5 bases and 4 bases, in that order; junction bases with no gene match: 6. Looked up from germline, CDR1 is DFQATT and CDR2 is SNEGSKA (reference sequence). Here the CDR3 DNA reads TGCAGTGCTGCGGGACAGGGCGGATACGAGCAGTACTTC. Encoded protein: CSAAGQGGYEQYF.

This clonotype occurred a few times. V gene TRBV7-8 combines with J gene TRBJ2-6; D remains unclear. Germline CDR1 reads SGHVS; CDR2 reads FQNEAQ. This CDR3 spans 16 amino acids. Deletions cut 0 bases from V and 3 bases from J, with 9 bases between. DNA of the CDR3: TGTGCCAGCAGCTTAGCGTCAGTTATTGGGGCCAACGTCCTGACTTTC. It codes for CASSLASVIGANVLTF. The whole variable domain, filled in from reference TRBV7-8 and TRBJ2-6, reads GAGVSQSPRYKVAKRGQDVALRCDPISGHVSLFWYQQALGQGPEFLTYFQNEAQLDKSGLPSDRFFAERPEGSVSTLKIQRTQQEDSAVYLCASSLASVIGANVLTFGAGSRLTVL.

This clonotype was found many times. The chain carries TRBV5-1 and TRBJ2-7; D may be TRBD2 (6 bases). CDR1 and CDR2 from the germline V gene are SGHRS and YFSETQ. The CDR3 covers 13 residues. The V end lost 4 bases, the J end lost 1 base, and 9 bases lay between the germline ends. CDR3 nucleotides: TGCGCCAGCAGCGGAGGGGCATCCTACGAGCAGTACTTC. Amino acids: CASSGGASYEQYF.

A few counts support this clonotype. The chain has TRBV2 and TRBJ1-2, with a weak D call TRBD1 (5 bases). Germline V gene sequence: CDR1 SNHLY, CDR2 FYNNEI. CDR3 length: 14 amino acids. V lost 4 bases, J lost 8 bases, and 17 bases lay in between. The CDR3 spells CASSGPGLGYGYTF. The CDR3 DNA is TGTGCCAGCAGTGGACCGGGACTAGGATACGGCTACACCTTC.

This clonotype was found many times. This CDR3 is CASRSGQGAPNEKLFF. As DNA, the CDR3 is TGTGCCAGCAGGTCGGGACAGGGAGCCCCAAATGAAAAACTGTTTTTT. The V and J genes are TRBV2 and TRBJ1-4, with 9 bases matching TRBD1. This CDR3 has 16 amino acids. V gave up 6 bases and J gave up 5 bases; unmatched junction bases: 10. Germline assignment: CDR1 SNHLY and CDR2 FYNNEI.

This clonotype was observed many times. The chain is built from TRBV28 and TRBJ2-7; D gene uncertain. This CDR3 is built from 16 residues. CDR1 and CDR2 (germline): MDHEN, SYDVKM. The V end lost 5 bases, the J end lost 2 bases, and 19 bases lay between the germline ends. CDR3 coding DNA: TGTGCCAGCAGTCCCACCCCCTACCAAAGCGCCTACGAGCAGTACTTC. It codes for CASSPTPYQSAYEQYF. The full variable domain, rest sourced from reference TRBV28 and TRBJ2-7, is DVKVTQSSRYLVKRTGEKVFLECVQDMDHENMFWYRQDPGLGLRLIYFSYDVKMKEKGDIPEGYSVSREKKERFSLILESASTNQTSMYLCASSPTPYQSAYEQYFGPGTRLTVT.

This clonotype was counted at least ten times. This chain joins TRBV6-2 or TRBV6-3 and TRBJ1-1, with D unclear. Germline V gene lookup returns CDR1 MNHEY and CDR2 SVGEGT. Trimming cost V 7 bases and J 3 bases, with 9 bases left between them. The CDR3 has 12 residues. The CDR3: CASKPQDTEAFF. DNA of the CDR3: TGTGCCAGCAAACCGCAAGACACTGAAGCTTTCTTT.

This clonotype has a count of ten or more. V is TRBV28 and J is TRBJ1-6; 10 bases are shared with TRBD1. The CDR3 is made up of 18 amino acids. Per germline, CDR1 MDHEN and CDR2 SYDVKM. Germline trimming cut 3 bases from V and 1 base from J; bases unmatched to any gene: 6. In DNA, the CDR3 is TGTGCCAGCAGTTTTATGGGACAGGGGAAATCCTATAATTCACCCCTCCACTTT. Its protein is CASSFMGQGKSYNSPLHF. Looking up the rest from reference TRBV28 and TRBJ1-6 gives the full variable domain: DVKVTQSSRYLVKRTGEKVFLECVQDMDHENMFWYRQDPGLGLRLIYFSYDVKMKEKGDIPEGYSVSREKKERFSLILESASTNQTSMYLCASSFMGQGKSYNSPLHFGNGTRLTVT.